Listed below are T cell receptor beta chains from one sample, sequenced in a study of blood T cell repertoires in COVID-19. Here immunoSEQ multiplex PCR was the method, and the copy in TCRdb shows in-frame clones only, minus some. The sample has approximately 92,000 clones; about 82% are singletons. Sequencing was done on a sample of peripheral blood. These receptors came from a woman aged 60-75 years in a cohort sampled during active or convalescent COVID-19. CDR3s include the opening cysteine and the closing phenylalanine or tryptophan. The order of the fields is J gene, clone size, V gene, D gene, CDR3 DNA, CDR3 protein. The D gene is left open where the match is weak. Part of the rows lack a size; the others show once, few, many or a class for expanded clones.

TRBJ1-4	.	TRBV10-3	.	TGTGCCATCAGTGAAGGTGGGGGAGGGAGTGAAAAACTGTTTTTT	CAISEGGGGSEKLFF
TRBJ2-5	.	TRBV19	.	TGTGCCAGTAGTATGGGCGGGACAGCCTCACAAGAGACCCAGTACTTC	CASSMGGTASQETQYF
TRBJ1-2	.	TRBV19	TRBD1	TGTGCCAGTAGTTCAACAGGGGGAAAAGGGCATGGCTACACCTTC	CASSSTGGKGHGYTF
TRBJ2-2	.	TRBV24-1	TRBD1	TGTGCCACCAGTGATACGACAGGGTTACGTACCGGGGAGCTGTTTTTT	CATSDTTGLRTGELFF
TRBJ1-6	.	TRBV18	TRBD1	TGTGCCAGCTCACGGGACAGCCAGAATTCACCCCTCCACTTT	CASSRDSQNSPLHF
TRBJ2-5	.	TRBV19	.	TGTGCCAGTAGCACCCAGCTGGGGGGTAGCGGTGAGACCCAGTACTTC	CASSTQLGGSGETQYF
TRBJ2-2	.	TRBV29-1	.	TGCAGCGTTGAAGATGAGAAGATCGCGGGGTACGGGGAGCTGTTTTTT	CSVEDEKIAGYGELFF
TRBJ2-4	.	TRBV5-6	.	TGTGCCAGCAGCTTGGTTTCCGACAGAAACATTCAGTACTTC	CASSLVSDRNIQYF
TRBJ2-5	.	TRBV29-1	TRBD1	TGCAGCGCGAACAGGGGGCCGGAGACCCAGTACTTC	CSANRGPETQYF
TRBJ1-2	.	TRBV25-1	.	TGTGCCAGCAGTGACCCCGGACAGCCTGTCTATGGCTACACCTTC	CASSDPGQPVYGYTF
TRBJ1-2	.	TRBV28	.	TGTGCCAGCAGTTTACGACAGCTTTCCTATGGCTACACCTTC	CASSLRQLSYGYTF
TRBJ1-6	.	TRBV5-1	.	TGCGCCAGCAGCTACCAGAATAATTCACCCCTCCACTTT	CASSYQNNSPLHF
TRBJ2-7	.	TRBV10-3	TRBD2	TGTGCCATCTGGGCGGGGGAAATCTACGAGCAGTACTTC	CAIWAGEIYEQYF
TRBJ1-6	few	TRBV7-6	TRBD1	TGTGCCAGCAGCTCCTCTTCGGGACAGGGAATTAATTCACCCCTCCACTTT	CASSSSSGQGINSPLHF
TRBJ1-2	.	TRBV19	.	TGTGCCAGTAGTATGGTAATGAGAGCGACTAACTATGGCTACACCTTC	CASSMVMRATNYGYTF
TRBJ1-6	.	TRBV7-3	.	TGTGCCAGCAGCTTAATACCTACCCGGGGTAGTTTGCGTTCACCCCTCCACTTT	CASSLIPTRGSLRSPLHF
TRBJ2-3	.	TRBV19	TRBD2	TGTGCCAGTAGTATCCAACTAGCGGGAGGGGGAAGCTATACGCAGTATTTT	CASSIQLAGGGSYTQYF
TRBJ1-1	.	TRBV7-6	.	TGTGCCAGCAGCTTAGCCTCGATACCGTTGGGAGGGGTGACTGAAGCTTTCTTT	CASSLASIPLGGVTEAFF
TRBJ2-6	.	TRBV4-1	.	TGCGCCAGCAGCCTAAGAGAGGGGGTTGGGGCCAACGTCCTGACTTTC	CASSLREGVGANVLTF
TRBJ1-3	.	TRBV9	.	TGTGCCAGCAGCGGGCCCGCGGGAACCCCCTCTGGAAACACCATATATTTT	CASSGPAGTPSGNTIYF
TRBJ2-5	.	TRBV11-2	.	TGTGCCAGCAGCCCCATTCCCGGCCGCGGGATACAAGAGACCCAGTACTTC	CASSPIPGRGIQETQYF
TRBJ1-5	.	TRBV2	TRBD1	TGTGCCAGCGCCGGGGCCAGGGGGCATCAGCCCCAGCATTTT	CASAGARGHQPQHF
TRBJ1-6	.	TRBV15	.	TGTGCCACCAGCAAGGAGGGGAATTCACCCCTCCACTTT	CATSKEGNSPLHF
TRBJ2-5	.	TRBV6-5	.	TGTGCCAGCGGACCCCGGGGGGCGGGGCAAGAGACCCAGTACTTC	CASGPRGAGQETQYF
TRBJ1-2	.	TRBV27	.	TGTGCCAGCAGTTTCCGAGGGTTTTATGGCTACACCTTC	CASSFRGFYGYTF
TRBJ2-7	.	TRBV9	TRBD2	TGTGCCAGCAGCTCGAGGTGGACTAGCGGGGGAGCCTACGAGCAGTACTTC	CASSSRWTSGGAYEQYF
TRBJ1-5	.	TRBV2	.	TGTGCCAGCAGTGAAGATCGGGATCGGCCCCAGCATTTT	CASSEDRDRPQHF
TRBJ2-3	.	TRBV9	TRBD2	TGTGCCAGCAGCGTAGGGACTAGCCGAGATACGCAGTATTTT	CASSVGTSRDTQYF
TRBJ1-1	.	TRBV12-2	.	TGTGCAAGTCCCAACGACAGGGATAGACCTGAAGCTTTCTTT	CASPNDRDRPEAFF
TRBJ1-2	.	TRBV19	.	TGTGCCAGTACCTTGGACAGTTATGGCTACACCTTC	CASTLDSYGYTF
TRBJ2-6	once	TRBV28	TRBD1	TGTGCCAGCAGACCGACAGGGGAGGCGGCCAACGTCCTGACTTTC	CASRPTGEAANVLTF
TRBJ2-5	.	TRBV5-4	TRBD2	TGTGCCAGCAGCTTGGCCATGGGCGCGGGGGTTCAAGAGACCCAGTACTTC	CASSLAMGAGVQETQYF
TRBJ1-1	.	TRBV14	.	TGTGCCAGCAGCCAAGGTGGCAGGAACACTGAAGCTTTCTTT	CASSQGGRNTEAFF
TRBJ1-1	once	TRBV4-2	.	TGTGCCAGCAGCCGTGGCGGGGGGATAGGAACAGGTCCCCCTAGGCTCCGAGAAGCTTTCTTT	CASSRGGGIGTGPPRLREAFF
TRBJ1-2	.	TRBV19	.	TGTGCCTCAAGCTCTTCTTATGGCTACACCTTC	CASSSSYGYTF
TRBJ1-2	.	TRBV28	TRBD1	TGTGCCAGCAGTTTCGGACAGGGGAAAAGATGGGAATATGGCTACACCTTC	CASSFGQGKRWEYGYTF
TRBJ2-7	.	TRBV29-1	TRBD2	TGCAGCGCCCTATTCGGGCGGGAGGGCCGGTACGAGCAGTACTTC	CSALFGREGRYEQYF
TRBJ1-5	.	TRBV6-1	.	TGTGCCAGCAGTGAAGCGAGGGGGGGTCAGCCCCAGCATTTT	CASSEARGGQPQHF
TRBJ1-4	.	TRBV18	.	TGTGCCAGCTCACCACAGGGGATAGACGAAAAACTGTTTTTT	CASSPQGIDEKLFF
TRBJ1-5	.	TRBV6-5	TRBD1	TGTGCCAGCAGTTACTCAGGACAGGGCTTGCAGCCCCAGCATTTT	CASSYSGQGLQPQHF
TRBJ2-5	.	TRBV5-1	.	TGCGCCAGCAGCTTAAATCCGGGAGCCGAGGGAGAGACCCAGTACTTC	CASSLNPGAEGETQYF
TRBJ2-7	.	TRBV28	.	TGTGCCAGCAGTTCACCGAACAGGGTAGGGGCCTACGAGCAGTACTTC	CASSSPNRVGAYEQYF
TRBJ1-3	.	TRBV9	TRBD1	TGTGCCAGCAGCGATGGACAGGGGTTTGGAAACACCATATATTTT	CASSDGQGFGNTIYF
TRBJ1-5	.	TRBV7-8	TRBD1	TGTGCCAGCAGTCAGGACAGGGCGTATCAGCCCCAGCATTTT	CASSQDRAYQPQHF
TRBJ1-1	.	TRBV18	TRBD1	TGTGCCAGCTCCCCATTAGACAGGGGTAGCATGAACACTGAAGCTTTCTTT	CASSPLDRGSMNTEAFF
TRBJ2-3	once	TRBV11-2	TRBD1	TGTGCCAGCAGCTTGTGGGCGGGACAGGGGGGAACAGATACGCAGTATTTT	CASSLWAGQGGTDTQYF
TRBJ2-1	once	TRBV7-9	.	TGTGCCAGCGAACCTCCCATTACTAGCAGGAATGAGCAGTTCTTC	CASEPPITSRNEQFF
TRBJ2-2	.	TRBV4-2	.	TGTGCCAGCAGCAGAACTGAGAACACCGGGGAGCTGTTTTTT	CASSRTENTGELFF
TRBJ1-1	.	TRBV6-5	.	TGTGCCAGCAGTTACGGGGAGGCGTCTGAAGCTTTCTTT	CASSYGEASEAFF
TRBJ1-2	.	TRBV30	.	TGTGCCGGAAGTCTCCGACAGTATTTCTTCTACACCTTC	CAGSLRQYFFYTF
TRBJ2-3	.	TRBV7-9	.	TGTGCCAGCAGCTTGGGCGGGGGCCCAGATACGCAGTATTTT	CASSLGGGPDTQYF
TRBJ1-4	few	TRBV5-4	.	TGTGCCAGCAGCCGGGGCGGTTGGGGAGGAGATGAAAAACTGTTTTTT	CASSRGGWGGDEKLFF
TRBJ1-4	.	TRBV11-2	TRBD1	TGTGCCAGCAGCAAACGTACAGGGGGGGATGAAAAACTGTTTTTT	CASSKRTGGDEKLFF
TRBJ1-4	.	TRBV30	TRBD1	TGTGCCTGGAGTCCTGCGACAGGGGGTTTTGAAAAACTGTTTTTT	CAWSPATGGFEKLFF